This T cell receptor beta chain was identified in a study of T-cell reconstitution after alpha-beta-depleted transplantation in children. This clonotype has ten or more counts. Its antigen is unidentified. This CDR3 contains 14 residues. V lost 2 bases, J lost 5 bases, and 9 bases lay in between. CDR1 and CDR2 from the germline V gene are LNHNV and YYDKDF (reference sequence). Study-level findings and limits: Counts and diversity of T cells one year after transplant came mostly from newly produced T cells. Several hundred expanded graft clones reportedly were the source of alpha-beta T cells about two months after transplant. The study traced high day-60 TCRbeta diversity in some patients to surviving recipient T cells and thymic progenitors.

It was with unique molecular identifiers that the TCRbeta library was prepared. TCRdb analysed the PCR reads with MiXCR anew, one entry per CDR3 protein. The sample has 200,000 to 250,000 distinct CDR3 sequences, more than 20% seen once. This chain links TRBV15 with TRBJ2-2, with unresolved D. The sample was PBMCs, taken before TCRalphabeta/CD19-depleted stem cell transplant. The source of this sequence is a girl aged 2-10 years with Fanconi anemia, due to receive a stem cell transplant. The CDR3 nucleotides read TGTGCCACCAGCAGAACCGAATCAACCGGGGAGCTGTTTTTT. Protein product: CATSRTESTGELFF.